The 6 T cell receptor beta chains presented below share a single source sample, sequenced in a study of T cell responses to AZD1222 COVID-19 vaccine. Sequenced by immunoSEQ multiplex PCR; TCRdb stores in-frame clones only, minus some. The sample shows 110,000 or so clones, about nine tenths of them seen only once. Sequenced material: peripheral blood, taken 28 days after the second AZD1222 dose. Receptors originate from an adult who received the AZD1222 COVID-19 vaccine.

The chain employs TRBV5-1 and TRBJ2-5, with 8 bases matching TRBD1. Germline-derived CDR1 and CDR2 are SGHRS and YFSETQ. The V segment lost 0 bases and the J segment 5 bases; nucleotides outside the gene matches: 3. This CDR3 has 14 amino acids. The CDR3 DNA reads TGCGCCAGCAGCTTGGGACAGGGGCGGGAGACCCAGTACTTC. Amino acid sequence: CASSLGQGRETQYF.

The chain has TRBV7-2 and TRBJ1-1, with TRBD1 as a possible D gene (5 bases). V was clipped by 7 bases and J by 0 bases, with 9 bases between them. The CDR3 runs 13 residues. CDR1 is SGHTA, CDR2 FQGNSA, per germline. The CDR3 sequence: CASNRGLNTEAFF. The CDR3 nucleotides read TGTGCCAGCAATAGGGGTCTGAACACTGAAGCTTTCTTT.

The chain joins TRBV5-5 to TRBJ1-1; perhaps TRBD1 as D (6 bases). CDR1 is SGHKS, CDR2 YYEKEE, per germline (reference sequence). V lost 6 bases and J 0 bases, leaving 15 bases between the germline ends. CDR3 size: 15 residues. The DNA of the CDR3 is TGTGCCAGCAACCCCTCAGGGGTCGTGAACACTGAAGCTTTCTTT. Translating it yields CASNPSGVVNTEAFF.

This clone was detected only once. The rearrangement uses TRBV19 and TRBJ2-3; 9 nucleotides line up with TRBD1. The CDR3 consists of 14 residues. Germline loops: CDR1 LNHDA, CDR2 SQIVND (reference sequence). Unmatched junction bases numbered 6, after V lost 6 bases and J lost 5 bases. The CDR3 loop reads CASSRTGAVDTQYF. In nucleotides, the CDR3 is TGTGCCAGTAGCCGGACAGGGGCGGTAGATACGCAGTATTTT.

The rearrangement uses TRBV5-4 and TRBJ2-3; TRBD1 might be the D (5 bases). Per germline, CDR1 SGHNT and CDR2 YYREEE (reference sequence). Trimming pared 0 bases from V and 4 bases from J, leaving 15 bases between. The CDR3 covers 16 residues. CDR3 loop: CASSLGGGRVPDTQYF. The CDR3 region has the DNA TGTGCCAGCAGCTTGGGGGGCGGCAGGGTTCCAGATACGCAGTATTTT.

This clone was counted only a few times. A read error may produce the germline difference seen at one junction end. The gene calls are TRBV28 and TRBJ2-6; maybe TRBD1 (5 bases). The V gene's germline CDR1 is MDHEN and CDR2 SYDVKM. This CDR3 spans 15 amino acids. CDR3 sequence (DNA): TGTGCCACCAGTCAGGGAACCTCTGGGGCCAACGTCCTGACTTTC. Amino acids: CATSQGTSGANVLTF.